What follows are 16 T cell receptor beta chains derived from one specimen sequenced in a study of blood T cell repertoires in COVID-19 (dated by TCRdb to the early 2020s). Receptor amplification or capture employed the immunoSEQ multiplex PCR assay. TCRdb obtained this table from immuneACCESS and retained in-frame rearrangements with V and J assigned. These tables miss some clones; where compared with another copy, unresolved V genes account for less than half of the shortfall, and the remainder is unexplained. Here the sample has a few hundred thousand clones; about 82% occur a single time. The ten largest clones represent around 1.6% of the sample. Sequencing used peripheral blood. These TCRs come from a woman between 45 and 60 years old with acute or convalescent COVID-19.

The J gene is TRBJ2-7, the V gene TRBV28; D is unclear. Trimming removed 3 bases at V and 5 bases at J, with 11 bases between. Germline CDR1 MDHEN, CDR2 SYDVKM. The CDR3 length is 13 residues. The CDR3 DNA reads TGTGCCAGCAGTTTGAACAGTCTGGACGAGCAGTACTTC. Residues: CASSLNSLDEQYF. The variable domain in full, completed from reference TRBV28 and TRBJ2-7, reads DVKVTQSSRYLVKRTGEKVFLECVQDMDHENMFWYRQDPGLGLRLIYFSYDVKMKEKGDIPEGYSVSREKKERFSLILESASTNQTSMYLCASSLNSLDEQYFGPGTRLTVT.

For the CDR3, the DNA is TGTGCCAGCAGCTCCCGCCTAGCGGGAGGGGTTACAGATACGCAGTATTTT. Its translation: CASSSRLAGGVTDTQYF. This chain joins TRBV13 and TRBJ2-3; 12 nucleotides align to TRBD2. The J segment lost 3 bases and the V segment lost 4 bases, leaving 8 bases of the junction unmatched. CDR3 length equals 17 residues. Germline V lookup: CDR1 PRHDT, CDR2 FYEKMQ (reference sequence).

The chain joins TRBV4-3 to TRBJ2-7; D may be TRBD1 (6 bases). V was shortened by 1 base and J by 2 bases, with 9 bases between the two germline ends. CDR1 and CDR2 from the germline V gene are LGHNA and YSLEER. CDR3 size: 14 residues. Here the CDR3 reads CASSQVPGAYEQYF. The CDR3 nucleotides are TGCGCCAGCAGCCAAGTTCCAGGGGCCTACGAGCAGTACTTC.

This clone came up a few times. The chain has TRBV19 and TRBJ2-1; 8 bases map to TRBD2. The trim removed 6 bases at V and 7 bases at J, leaving 11 bases unmatched. CDR1 and CDR2 from the germline V gene are LNHDA and SQIVND (reference sequence). There are 15 residues in the CDR3. DNA of the CDR3: TGTGCCAGTAGGACGACTAGCGCCCAGGGTAATGAGCAGTTCTTC. This sequence encodes CASRTTSAQGNEQFF.

The rearrangement uses TRBV7-9 and TRBJ2-5, with TRBD1 as a possible D gene (8 bases). This CDR3 comprises 15 residues. The V and J ends lost 6 bases and 9 bases respectively, with 23 bases between them. Germline V gives CDR1 SEHNR, CDR2 FQNEAQ (reference sequence). CDR3 sequence: CASRRIRQGSGAQYF. The CDR3 DNA follows: TGTGCCAGCAGACGAATACGACAGGGGAGCGGGGCCCAGTACTTC.

The rearrangement joins TRBV9 to TRBJ1-2; 10 positions match TRBD1. J lost 6 bases, V lost 4 bases, and 9 bases had no gene match. CDR1 and CDR2 from the germline V gene are SGDLS and YYNGEE. The CDR3 loop spans 15 amino acids. CDR3 coding DNA: TGTGCCAGCAGCTCACGGGACAGGGGTCTGAATGGCTACACCTTC. This encodes CASSSRDRGLNGYTF.

This clone appeared a few times. The chain uses TRBV28 and TRBJ1-6, with D possibly matching TRBD1 (5 bases). CDR3 length equals 15 residues. In germline, CDR1 is MDHEN, CDR2 SYDVKM. The V end was cut by 4 bases, the J end by 6 bases, with 13 bases between. CDR3 region: CASSSMQGGNSPLHF. The CDR3, as DNA: TGTGCCAGCAGTTCGATGCAGGGTGGTAATTCACCCCTCCACTTT.

The CDR3, as DNA: TGCGCCAGCAGCGTCACAGGGGGCGCGGCTGGCTACACCTTC. Its translation is CASSVTGGAAGYTF. The chain is built from TRBV5-1 and TRBJ1-2, with 9 bases matching TRBD1. This CDR3 is 14 amino acids long. CDR1 is SGHRS and CDR2 is YFSETQ in the germline V gene. The ends lost 4 bases at V and 7 bases at J; junction bases unmatched: 8.

This chain links TRBV6-6 with TRBJ2-7; 8 bases fit TRBD2. CDR1 is MNHNY, CDR2 SVGAGI, per germline (reference sequence). Losses at the gene ends were 6 bases for V and 7 bases for J; bases not matched to a gene: 2. CDR3 length equals 11 residues. The chain's CDR3 is CASSPGGEQYF. The CDR3 DNA reads as TGTGCCAGCAGCCCGGGGGGGGAGCAGTACTTC.

This clone has more than one count but fewer than ten. This chain joins TRBV3-1 (or the pseudogene TRBV3-2) and TRBJ1-1, with 7 bases matching TRBD1. V lost 9 bases to trimming and J lost 5 bases; unmatched junction nucleotides: 12. The CDR3 has 14 amino acids. From germline, CDR1 is LGHDT and CDR2 YNNKEL (reference sequence). The CDR3 DNA sequence: TGTGCCAGTACACCCCAGGGGGATCATACTGAAGCTTTCTTT. This codes for CASTPQGDHTEAFF.

The rearrangement joins TRBV10-3 to TRBJ1-4, with a weak D call TRBD1 (6 bases). Trimming took 4 bases from V and 5 from J, leaving 11 bases between them. This CDR3 spans 14 amino acids. The V gene's germline CDR1 is ENHRY and CDR2 SYGVKD. The DNA of the CDR3 is TGTGCCATCAGTGTGACAGGAGACAATGAAAAACTGTTTTTT. Translated: CAISVTGDNEKLFF.

The CDR3 loop reads CAISPTENNEKLFF. Written as DNA, the CDR3 is TGTGCCATCAGCCCTACAGAGAATAATGAAAAACTGTTTTTT. The V gene is TRBV10-3, the J gene TRBJ1-4; D unresolved. This CDR3 region has 14 residues. V lost 6 bases, J lost 4 bases, and 12 bases lay in between. Looked up from germline, CDR1 is ENHRY and CDR2 is SYGVKD.

The chain has TRBV5-1 and TRBJ2-5, with 10 bases that match TRBD2. V shed 0 bases and J 4 bases; nucleotides not matched to a gene: 9. Per germline, CDR1 SGHRS and CDR2 YFSETQ. The CDR3 runs 17 residues. CDR3 amino acids: CASSLVGLAGAGETQYF. CDR3 DNA sequence: TGCGCCAGCAGCTTGGTCGGTCTAGCGGGAGCGGGAGAGACCCAGTACTTC. The full variable domain, completed using reference TRBV5-1 and TRBJ2-5, is KAGVTQTPRYLIKTRGQQVTLSCSPISGHRSVSWYQQTPGQGLQFLFEYFSETQRNKGNFPGRFSGRQFSNSRSEMNVSTLELGDSALYLCASSLVGLAGAGETQYFGPGTRLLVL.

In this sample, this clone turned up a few times. CDR3 protein: CASRQGFTGELFF. In DNA, the CDR3 is TGTGCCAGCCGACAGGGATTCACCGGGGAGCTGTTTTTT. J is TRBJ2-2 and V is TRBV2; 7 positions agree with TRBD1. This CDR3 has 13 amino acids. Germline V lookup: CDR1 SNHLY, CDR2 FYNNEI. The J segment lost 4 bases and the V segment lost 8 bases, leaving 4 bases of the junction unmatched. Full variable domain (outside the CDR3, taken from reference TRBV2 and TRBJ2-2): EPEVTQTPSHQVTQMGQEVILRCVPISNHLYFYWYRQILGQKVEFLVSFYNNEISEKSEIFDDQFSVERPDGSNFTLKIRSTKLEDSAMYFCASRQGFTGELFFGEGSRLTVL.

The V call is TRBV6-4, the J call TRBJ2-3, with TRBD2 matching over 8 bases. The CDR3 runs to 19 residues. The germline V gene encodes CDR1 MRHNA and CDR2 SNTAGT. J was trimmed by 2 bases and V by 2 bases; bases with no gene match: 15. The CDR3 bases are TGTGCCAGCAGTGACGAGGTAGGAGTTACTAGCGGTAACACAGATACGCAGTATTTT. As protein: CASSDEVGVTSGNTDTQYF.

The J gene is TRBJ2-5, the V gene TRBV10-3; D is ambiguous. The ends were cut back, 6 bases at V and 5 bases at J, with 10 bases in the middle. This CDR3 comprises 12 residues. Per the germline V gene, CDR1 is ENHRY and CDR2 is SYGVKD. CDR3: CAISHPGETQYF. Written as DNA, the CDR3 is TGTGCCATCAGCCACCCCGGGGAGACCCAGTACTTC.